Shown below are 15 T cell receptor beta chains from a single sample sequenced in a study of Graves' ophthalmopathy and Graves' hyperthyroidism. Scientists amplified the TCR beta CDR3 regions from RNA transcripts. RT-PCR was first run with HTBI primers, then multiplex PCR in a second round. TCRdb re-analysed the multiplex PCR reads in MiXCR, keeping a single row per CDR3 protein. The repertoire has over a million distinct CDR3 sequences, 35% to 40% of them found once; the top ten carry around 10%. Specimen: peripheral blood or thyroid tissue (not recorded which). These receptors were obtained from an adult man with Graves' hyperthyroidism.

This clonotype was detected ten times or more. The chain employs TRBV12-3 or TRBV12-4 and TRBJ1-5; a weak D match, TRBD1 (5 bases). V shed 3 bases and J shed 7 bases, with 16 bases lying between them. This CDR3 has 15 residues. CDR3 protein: CASSFGAASGQPQHF. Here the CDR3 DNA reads TGTGCCAGCAGTTTCGGGGCCGCTTCGGGGCAGCCCCAGCATTTT.

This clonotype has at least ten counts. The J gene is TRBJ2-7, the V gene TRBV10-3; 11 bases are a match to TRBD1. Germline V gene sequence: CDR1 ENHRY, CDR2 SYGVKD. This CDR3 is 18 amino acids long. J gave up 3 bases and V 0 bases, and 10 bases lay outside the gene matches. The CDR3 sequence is CAISESVPGQGASYEQYF. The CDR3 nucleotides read TGTGCCATCAGTGAGTCGGTCCCCGGACAGGGGGCGAGCTACGAGCAGTACTTC.

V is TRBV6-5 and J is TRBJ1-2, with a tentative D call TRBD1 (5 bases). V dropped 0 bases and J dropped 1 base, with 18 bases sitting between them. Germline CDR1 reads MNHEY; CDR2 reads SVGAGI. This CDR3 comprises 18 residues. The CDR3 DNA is TGTGCCAGCAGTTACTCGAGGGCGAGAACGACAGATAACTATGGCTACACCTTC. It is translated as CASSYSRARTTDNYGYTF.

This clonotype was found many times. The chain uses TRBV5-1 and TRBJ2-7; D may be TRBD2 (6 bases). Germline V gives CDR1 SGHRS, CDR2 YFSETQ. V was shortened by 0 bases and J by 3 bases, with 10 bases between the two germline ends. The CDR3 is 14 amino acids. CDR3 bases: TGCGCCAGCAGCTTGGACAGCGGGCTCTACGAGCAGTACTTC. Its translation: CASSLDSGLYEQYF.

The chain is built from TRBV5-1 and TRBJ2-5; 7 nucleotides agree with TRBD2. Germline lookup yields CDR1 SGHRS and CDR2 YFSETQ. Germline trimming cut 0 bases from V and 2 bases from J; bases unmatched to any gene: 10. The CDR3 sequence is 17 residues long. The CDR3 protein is CASSLATAGDLQETQYF. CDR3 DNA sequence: TGCGCCAGCAGCTTGGCGACGGCGGGGGACCTTCAAGAGACCCAGTACTTC. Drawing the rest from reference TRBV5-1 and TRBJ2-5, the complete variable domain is KAGVTQTPRYLIKTRGQQVTLSCSPISGHRSVSWYQQTPGQGLQFLFEYFSETQRNKGNFPGRFSGRQFSNSRSEMNVSTLELGDSALYLCASSLATAGDLQETQYFGPGTRLLVL.

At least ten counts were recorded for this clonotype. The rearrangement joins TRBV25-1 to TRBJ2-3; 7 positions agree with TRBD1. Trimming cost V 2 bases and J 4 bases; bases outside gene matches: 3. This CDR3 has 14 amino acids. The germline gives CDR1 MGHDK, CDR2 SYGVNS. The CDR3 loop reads CASSETGEADTQYF. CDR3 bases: TGTGCCAGCAGTGAAACAGGGGAAGCAGATACGCAGTATTTT.

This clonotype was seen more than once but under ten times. The CDR3 protein is CSAPKPGTGSRGPDFSEAFF. In DNA form, the CDR3 reads TGCAGTGCTCCCAAACCCGGGACAGGGTCTAGGGGACCGGACTTCTCTGAAGCTTTCTTT. The chain combines TRBV20-1 with TRBJ1-1, with TRBD1 identical over 9 bases. CDR1 is DFQATT and CDR2 is SNEGSKA in the germline V gene (reference sequence). Trimming at V came to 5 bases and at J to 6 bases, leaving 28 bases not matched to a gene. This CDR3 contains 20 residues.

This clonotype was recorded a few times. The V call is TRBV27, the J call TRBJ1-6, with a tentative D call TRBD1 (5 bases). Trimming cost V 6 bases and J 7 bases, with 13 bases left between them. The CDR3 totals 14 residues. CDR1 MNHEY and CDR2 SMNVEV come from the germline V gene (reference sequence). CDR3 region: CASRRDPLNSPLHF. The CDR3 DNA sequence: TGTGCCAGCAGGCGGGACCCTCTGAATTCACCCCTCCACTTT.

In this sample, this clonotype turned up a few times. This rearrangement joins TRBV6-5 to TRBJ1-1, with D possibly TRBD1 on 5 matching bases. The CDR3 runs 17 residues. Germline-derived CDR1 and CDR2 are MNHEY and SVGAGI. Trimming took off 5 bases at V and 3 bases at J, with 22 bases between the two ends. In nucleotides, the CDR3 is TGTGCCAGCAGTGACCAACGGGGGTTTGGTCAGGACACTGAAGCTTTCTTT. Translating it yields CASSDQRGFGQDTEAFF.

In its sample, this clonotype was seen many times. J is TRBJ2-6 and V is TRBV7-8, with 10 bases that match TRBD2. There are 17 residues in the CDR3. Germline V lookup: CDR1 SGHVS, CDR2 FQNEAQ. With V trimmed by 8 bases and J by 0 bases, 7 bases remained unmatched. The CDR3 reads CASSGTSVLSGANVLTF. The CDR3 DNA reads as TGTGCCAGCTCGGGGACTAGCGTCCTCTCTGGGGCCAACGTCCTGACTTTC.

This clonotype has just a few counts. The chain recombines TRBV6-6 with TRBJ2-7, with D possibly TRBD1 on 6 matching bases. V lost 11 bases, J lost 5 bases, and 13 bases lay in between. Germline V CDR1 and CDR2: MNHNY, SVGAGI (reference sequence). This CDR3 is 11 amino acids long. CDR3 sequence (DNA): TGTGCCGGAGAAGGGGGAAACGAGCAGTACTTC. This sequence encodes CAGEGGNEQYF.

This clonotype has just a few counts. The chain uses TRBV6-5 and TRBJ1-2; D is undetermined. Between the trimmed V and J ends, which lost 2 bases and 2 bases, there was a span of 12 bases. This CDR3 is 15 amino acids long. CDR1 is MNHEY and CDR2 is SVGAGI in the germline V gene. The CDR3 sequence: CASSYMLRTNYGYTF. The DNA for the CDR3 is TGTGCCAGCAGTTACATGCTCAGGACCAACTATGGCTACACCTTC.

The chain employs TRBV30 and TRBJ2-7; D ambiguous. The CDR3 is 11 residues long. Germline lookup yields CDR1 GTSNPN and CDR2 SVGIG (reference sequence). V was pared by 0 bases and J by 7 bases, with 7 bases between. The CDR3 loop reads CAWSVSSEQYF. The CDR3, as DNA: TGTGCCTGGAGTGTATCTAGTGAGCAGTACTTC.

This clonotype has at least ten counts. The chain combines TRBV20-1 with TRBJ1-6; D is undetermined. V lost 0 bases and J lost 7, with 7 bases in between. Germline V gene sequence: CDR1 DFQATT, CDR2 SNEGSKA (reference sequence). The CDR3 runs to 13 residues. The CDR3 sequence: CSARETSNSPLHF. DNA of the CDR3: TGCAGTGCTAGAGAAACCAGCAATTCACCCCTCCACTTT.

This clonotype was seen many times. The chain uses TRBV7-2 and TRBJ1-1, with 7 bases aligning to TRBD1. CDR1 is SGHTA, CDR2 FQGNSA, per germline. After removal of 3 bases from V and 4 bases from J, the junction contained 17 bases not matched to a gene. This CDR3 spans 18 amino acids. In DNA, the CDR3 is TGTGCCAGCAGCTTGTTTCGACAGGGTGGAGACTTTTTCACTGAAGCTTTCTTT. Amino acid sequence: CASSLFRQGGDFFTEAFF.